In this sample, the clone carrying this T cell receptor (beta chain) turned up a few times. The sample comes from a study of technical replicates of blood from several donors. Trimming stripped 5 bases from V and 13 bases from J, with 12 bases between. The CDR3 contains 12 residues. Per germline, CDR1 SGHTA and CDR2 FQGNSA. Method: immunoSEQ multiplex PCR; TCRdb's copy keeps in-frame clones and lacks some. This table has over 55,000 clones, 91% appearing once. This clonotype originated in a human donor in good health. Some clones in this sample may be carry-over from other donors' samples. Specimen: PBMCs. V gene TRBV7-2 combines with J gene TRBJ1-6, with a possible D match to TRBD1 (5 bases). CDR3 coding DNA: TGTGCCAGCAGCCGAACCAAGGGGCCCCTCCACTTT. This codes for CASSRTKGPLHF. Filled out from reference TRBV7-2 and TRBJ1-6, the complete variable domain reads GAGVSQSPSNKVTEKGKDVELRCDPISGHTALYWYRQSLGQGLEFLIYFQGNSAPDKSGLPSDRFSAERTGGSVSTLTIQRTQQEDSAVYLCASSRTKGPLHFGNGTRLTVT.